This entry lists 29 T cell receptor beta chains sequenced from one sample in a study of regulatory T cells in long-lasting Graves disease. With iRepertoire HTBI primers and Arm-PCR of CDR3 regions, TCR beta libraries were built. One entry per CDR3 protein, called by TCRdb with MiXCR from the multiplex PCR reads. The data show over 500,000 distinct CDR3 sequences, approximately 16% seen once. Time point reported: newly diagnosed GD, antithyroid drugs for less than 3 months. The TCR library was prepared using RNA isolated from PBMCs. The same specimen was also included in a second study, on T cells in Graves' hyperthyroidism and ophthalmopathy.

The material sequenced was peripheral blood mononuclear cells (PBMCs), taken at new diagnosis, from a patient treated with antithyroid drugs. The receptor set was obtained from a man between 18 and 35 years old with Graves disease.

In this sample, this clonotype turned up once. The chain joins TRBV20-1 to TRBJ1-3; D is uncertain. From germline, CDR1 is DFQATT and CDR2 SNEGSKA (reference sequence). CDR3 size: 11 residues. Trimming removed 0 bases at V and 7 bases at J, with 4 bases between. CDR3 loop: CSARDTNTIYF. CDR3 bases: TGCAGTGCTAGAGATACCAACACCATATATTTT.

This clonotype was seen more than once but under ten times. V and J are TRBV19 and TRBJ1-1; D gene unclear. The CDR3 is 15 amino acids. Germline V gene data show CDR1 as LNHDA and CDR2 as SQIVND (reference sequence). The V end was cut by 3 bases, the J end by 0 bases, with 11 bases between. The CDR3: CASSIGSLLNTEAFF. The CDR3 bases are TGTGCCAGTAGTATCGGGAGCCTCTTGAACACTGAAGCTTTCTTT.

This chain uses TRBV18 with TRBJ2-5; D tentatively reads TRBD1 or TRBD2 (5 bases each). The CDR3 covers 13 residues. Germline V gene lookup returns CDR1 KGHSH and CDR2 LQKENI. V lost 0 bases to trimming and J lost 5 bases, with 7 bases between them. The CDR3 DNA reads TGTGCCAGCTCACCACCGGGGGTGGAGACCCAGTACTTC. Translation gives CASSPPGVETQYF. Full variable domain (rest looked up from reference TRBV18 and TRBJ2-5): NAGVMQNPRHLVRRRGQEARLRCSPMKGHSHVYWYRQLPEEGLKFMVYLQKENIIDESGMPKERFSAEFPKEGPSILRIQQVVRGDSAAYFCASSPPGVETQYFGPGTRLLVL.

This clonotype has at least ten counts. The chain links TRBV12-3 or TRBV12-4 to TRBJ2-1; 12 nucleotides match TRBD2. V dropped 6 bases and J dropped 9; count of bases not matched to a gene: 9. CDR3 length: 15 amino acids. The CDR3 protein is CASRTSGRWVGEQFF. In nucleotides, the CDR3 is TGTGCCAGCAGAACTAGCGGGAGGTGGGTTGGTGAGCAGTTCTTC.

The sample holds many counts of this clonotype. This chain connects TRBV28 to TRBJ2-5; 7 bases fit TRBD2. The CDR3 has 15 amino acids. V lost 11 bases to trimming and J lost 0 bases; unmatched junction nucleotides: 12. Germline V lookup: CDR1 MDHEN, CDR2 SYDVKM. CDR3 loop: CAGASGRVYQETQYF. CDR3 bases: TGTGCCGGGGCTAGCGGTCGAGTCTACCAAGAGACCCAGTACTTC.

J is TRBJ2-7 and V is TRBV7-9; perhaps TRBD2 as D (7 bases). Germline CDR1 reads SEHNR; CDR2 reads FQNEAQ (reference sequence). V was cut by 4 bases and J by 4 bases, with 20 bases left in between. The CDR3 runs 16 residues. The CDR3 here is CASSYSGGESGYEQYF. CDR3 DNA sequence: TGTGCCAGCAGCTATTCGGGGGGCGAGTCGGGGTACGAGCAGTACTTC. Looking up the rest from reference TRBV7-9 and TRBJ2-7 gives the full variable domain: DTGVSQNPRHKITKRGQNVTFRCDPISEHNRLYWYRQTLGQGPEFLTYFQNEAQLEKSRLLSDRFSAERPKGSFSTLEIQRTEQGDSAMYLCASSYSGGESGYEQYFGPGTRLTVT.

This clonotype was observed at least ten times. Here the CDR3 reads CASRSTGGGAEAFF. CDR3 DNA sequence: TGTGCCAGCAGGTCGACAGGGGGCGGGGCTGAAGCTTTCTTT. V is TRBV28 and J is TRBJ1-1, with 10 bases lining up with TRBD1. V shed 6 bases, J shed 6 bases, and the junction held 7 bases outside the gene matches. CDR1 is MDHEN, CDR2 SYDVKM, per germline. The CDR3 spans 14 residues.

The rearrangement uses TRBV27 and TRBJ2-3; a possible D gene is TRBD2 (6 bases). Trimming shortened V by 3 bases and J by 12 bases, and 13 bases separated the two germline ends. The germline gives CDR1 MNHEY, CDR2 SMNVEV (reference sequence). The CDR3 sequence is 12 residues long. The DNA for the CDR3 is TGTGCCAGCAGTTTCCCGGGAGCTCGACAGTATTTT. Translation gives CASSFPGARQYF.

The CDR3 reads CASSDGTSGLTDTQYF. The CDR3 bases are TGTGCCAGCAGTGATGGGACTAGCGGTCTCACAGATACGCAGTATTTT. V usage is TRBV7-9 and J usage is TRBJ2-3; 11 bases fit TRBD2. V shed 6 bases, J shed 2 bases, and the junction held 7 bases outside the gene matches. Germline lookup yields CDR1 SEHNR and CDR2 FQNEAQ (reference sequence). The CDR3 length is 16 residues.

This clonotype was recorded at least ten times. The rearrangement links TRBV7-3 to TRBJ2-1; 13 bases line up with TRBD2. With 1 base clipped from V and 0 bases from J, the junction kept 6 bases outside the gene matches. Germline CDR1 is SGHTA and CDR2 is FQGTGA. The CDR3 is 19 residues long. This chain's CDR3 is CASSLRGLAGPSSYNEQFF. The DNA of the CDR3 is TGTGCCAGCAGCTTAAGGGGACTAGCGGGACCGAGCTCCTACAATGAGCAGTTCTTC.

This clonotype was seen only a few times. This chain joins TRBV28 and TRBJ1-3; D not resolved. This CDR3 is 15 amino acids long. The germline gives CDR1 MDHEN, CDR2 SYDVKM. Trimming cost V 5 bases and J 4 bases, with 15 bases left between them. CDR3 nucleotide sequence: TGTGCCAGCAGTGGCCGGGGTTCCAACGGAAACACCATATATTTT. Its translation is CASSGRGSNGNTIYF.

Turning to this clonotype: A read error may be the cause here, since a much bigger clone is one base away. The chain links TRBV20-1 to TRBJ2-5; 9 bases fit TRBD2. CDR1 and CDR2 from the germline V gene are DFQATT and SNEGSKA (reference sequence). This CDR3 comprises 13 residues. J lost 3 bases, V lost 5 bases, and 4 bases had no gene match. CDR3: CSAYRTSEETQYF. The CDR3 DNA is TGCAGTGCTTACCGGACTAGCGAAGAGACCCAGTACTTC.

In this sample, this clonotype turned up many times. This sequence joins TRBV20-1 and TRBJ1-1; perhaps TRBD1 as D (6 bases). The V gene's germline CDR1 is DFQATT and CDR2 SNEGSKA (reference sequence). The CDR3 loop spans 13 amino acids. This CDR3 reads CRVPGTLNTEAFF. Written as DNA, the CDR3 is TGCAGGGTTCCGGGGACATTGAACACTGAAGCTTTCTTT.

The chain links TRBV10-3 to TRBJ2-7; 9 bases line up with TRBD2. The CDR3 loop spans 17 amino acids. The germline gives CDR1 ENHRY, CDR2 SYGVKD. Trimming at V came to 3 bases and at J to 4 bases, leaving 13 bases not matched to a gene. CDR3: CAISDPGASGKFYEQYF. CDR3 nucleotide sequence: TGTGCCATCAGTGATCCCGGGGCTAGCGGGAAATTTTACGAGCAGTACTTC.

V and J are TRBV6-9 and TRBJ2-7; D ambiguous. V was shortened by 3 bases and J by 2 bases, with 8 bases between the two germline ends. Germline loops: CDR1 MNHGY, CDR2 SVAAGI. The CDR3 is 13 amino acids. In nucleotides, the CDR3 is TGTGCCAGCAGTTACAAGTCCCCCTACGAGCAGTACTTC. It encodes CASSYKSPYEQYF.

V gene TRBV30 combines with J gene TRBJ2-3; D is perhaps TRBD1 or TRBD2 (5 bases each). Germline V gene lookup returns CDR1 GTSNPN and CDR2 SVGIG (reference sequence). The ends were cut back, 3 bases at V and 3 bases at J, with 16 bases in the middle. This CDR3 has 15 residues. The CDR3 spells CAWRLRGVETDTQYF. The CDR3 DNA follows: TGTGCCTGGAGACTAAGGGGAGTTGAGACAGATACGCAGTATTTT. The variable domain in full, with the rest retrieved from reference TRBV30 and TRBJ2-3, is SQTIHQWPATLVQPVGSPLSLECTVEGTSNPNLYWYRQAAGRGLQLLFYSVGIGQISSEVPQNLSASRPQDRQFILSSKKLLLSDSGFYLCAWRLRGVETDTQYFGPGTRLTVL.

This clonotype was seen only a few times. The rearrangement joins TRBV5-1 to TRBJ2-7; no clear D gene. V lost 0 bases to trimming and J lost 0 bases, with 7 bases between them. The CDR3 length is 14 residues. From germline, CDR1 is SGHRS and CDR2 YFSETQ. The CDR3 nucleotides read TGCGCCAGCAGCTTGGGCGAGGTCTCCTACGAGCAGTACTTC. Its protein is CASSLGEVSYEQYF.

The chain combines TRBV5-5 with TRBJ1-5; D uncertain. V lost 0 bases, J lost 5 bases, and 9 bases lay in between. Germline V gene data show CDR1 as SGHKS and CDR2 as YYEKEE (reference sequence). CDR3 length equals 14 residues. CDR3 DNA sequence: TGTGCCAGCAGCTTGGAGGGTTTGCATCAGCCCCAGCATTTT. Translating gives CASSLEGLHQPQHF.

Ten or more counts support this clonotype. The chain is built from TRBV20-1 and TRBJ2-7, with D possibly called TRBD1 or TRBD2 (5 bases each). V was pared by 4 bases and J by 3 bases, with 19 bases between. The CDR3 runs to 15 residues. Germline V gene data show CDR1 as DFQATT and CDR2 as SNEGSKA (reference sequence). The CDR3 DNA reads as TGCAGTGCTAACCCTAGGGACGGCACTTTCTACGAGCAGTACTTC. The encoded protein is CSANPRDGTFYEQYF.

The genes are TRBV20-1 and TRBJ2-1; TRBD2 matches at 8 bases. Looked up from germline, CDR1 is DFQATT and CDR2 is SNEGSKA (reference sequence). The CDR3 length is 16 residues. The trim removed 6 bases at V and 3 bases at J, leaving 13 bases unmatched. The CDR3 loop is CSAALISSGGYNEQFF. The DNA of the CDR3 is TGCAGTGCCGCGCTTATTTCGAGCGGGGGCTACAATGAGCAGTTCTTC.

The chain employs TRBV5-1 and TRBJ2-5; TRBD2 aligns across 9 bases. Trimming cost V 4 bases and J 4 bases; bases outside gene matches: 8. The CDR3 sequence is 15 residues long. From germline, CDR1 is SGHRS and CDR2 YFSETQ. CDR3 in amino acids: CASSASGRRGETQYF. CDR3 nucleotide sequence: TGCGCCAGCAGCGCAAGCGGGAGGAGGGGAGAGACCCAGTACTTC.

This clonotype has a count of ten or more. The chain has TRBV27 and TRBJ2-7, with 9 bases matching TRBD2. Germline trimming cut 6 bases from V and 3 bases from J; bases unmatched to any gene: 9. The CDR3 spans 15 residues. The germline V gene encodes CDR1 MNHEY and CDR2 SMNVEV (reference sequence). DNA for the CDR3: TGTGCCAGCAGCGAGGGGGCGGGGGGGTACTACGAGCAGTACTTC. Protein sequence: CASSEGAGGYYEQYF.

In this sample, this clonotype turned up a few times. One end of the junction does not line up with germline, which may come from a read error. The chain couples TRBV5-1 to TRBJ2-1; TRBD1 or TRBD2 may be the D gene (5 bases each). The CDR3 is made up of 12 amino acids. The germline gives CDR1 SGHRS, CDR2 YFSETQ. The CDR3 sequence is CAGREPLNEQFF. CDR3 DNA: TGCGCCGGCAGGGAGCCGCTCAATGAGCAGTTCTTC. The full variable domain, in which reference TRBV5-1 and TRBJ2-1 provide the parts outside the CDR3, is KAGVTQTPRYLIKTRGQQVTLSCSPISGHRSVSWYQQTPGQGLQFLFEYFSETQRNKGNFPGRFSGRQFSNSRSEMNVSTLELGDSALYLCAGREPLNEQFFGPGTRLTVL.

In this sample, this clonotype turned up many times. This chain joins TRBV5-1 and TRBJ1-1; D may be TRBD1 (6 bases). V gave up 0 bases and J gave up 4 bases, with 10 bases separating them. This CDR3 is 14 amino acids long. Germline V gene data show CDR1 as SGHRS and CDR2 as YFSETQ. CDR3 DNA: TGCGCCAGCAGCTTGGATGGGGGGCTCACTGAAGCTTTCTTT. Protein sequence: CASSLDGGLTEAFF.

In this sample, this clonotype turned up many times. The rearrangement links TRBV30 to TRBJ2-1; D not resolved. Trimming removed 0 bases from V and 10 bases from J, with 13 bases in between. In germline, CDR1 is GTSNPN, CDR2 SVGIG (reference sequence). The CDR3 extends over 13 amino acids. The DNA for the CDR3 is TGTGCCTGGAGTGTAATGGGAACGACCGAGCAGTTCTTC. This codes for CAWSVMGTTEQFF.

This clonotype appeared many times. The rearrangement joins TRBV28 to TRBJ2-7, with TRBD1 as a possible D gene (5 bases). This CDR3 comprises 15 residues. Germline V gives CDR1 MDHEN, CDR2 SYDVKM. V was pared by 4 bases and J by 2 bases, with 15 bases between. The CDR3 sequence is CASSSGVYRTYEQYF. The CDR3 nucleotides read TGTGCCAGCAGTTCGGGCGTGTACAGGACCTACGAGCAGTACTTC.

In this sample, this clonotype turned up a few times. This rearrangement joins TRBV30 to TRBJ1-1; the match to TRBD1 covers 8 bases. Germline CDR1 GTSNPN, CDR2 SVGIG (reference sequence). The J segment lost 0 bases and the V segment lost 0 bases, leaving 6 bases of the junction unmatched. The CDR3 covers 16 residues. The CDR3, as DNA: TGTGCCTGGAGTGTTCGACAGGGGAGCTTGAACACTGAAGCTTTCTTT. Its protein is CAWSVRQGSLNTEAFF.

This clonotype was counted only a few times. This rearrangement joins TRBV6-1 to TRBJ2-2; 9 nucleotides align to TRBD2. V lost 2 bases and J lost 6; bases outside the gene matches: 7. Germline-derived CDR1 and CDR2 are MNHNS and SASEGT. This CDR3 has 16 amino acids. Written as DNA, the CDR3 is TGTGCCAGCAGTGAATGGCTAGCGGGAACTTCCGGGGAGCTGTTTTTT. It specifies CASSEWLAGTSGELFF.

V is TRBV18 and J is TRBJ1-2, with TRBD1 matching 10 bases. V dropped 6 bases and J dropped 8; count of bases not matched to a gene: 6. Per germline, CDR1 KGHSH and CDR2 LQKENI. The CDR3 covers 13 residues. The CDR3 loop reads CASSAGTGDGYTF. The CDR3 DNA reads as TGTGCCAGCTCGGCCGGGACAGGGGACGGCTACACCTTC. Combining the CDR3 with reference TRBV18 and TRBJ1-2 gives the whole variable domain NAGVMQNPRHLVRRRGQEARLRCSPMKGHSHVYWYRQLPEEGLKFMVYLQKENIIDESGMPKERFSAEFPKEGPSILRIQQVVRGDSAAYFCASSAGTGDGYTFGSGTRLTVV.